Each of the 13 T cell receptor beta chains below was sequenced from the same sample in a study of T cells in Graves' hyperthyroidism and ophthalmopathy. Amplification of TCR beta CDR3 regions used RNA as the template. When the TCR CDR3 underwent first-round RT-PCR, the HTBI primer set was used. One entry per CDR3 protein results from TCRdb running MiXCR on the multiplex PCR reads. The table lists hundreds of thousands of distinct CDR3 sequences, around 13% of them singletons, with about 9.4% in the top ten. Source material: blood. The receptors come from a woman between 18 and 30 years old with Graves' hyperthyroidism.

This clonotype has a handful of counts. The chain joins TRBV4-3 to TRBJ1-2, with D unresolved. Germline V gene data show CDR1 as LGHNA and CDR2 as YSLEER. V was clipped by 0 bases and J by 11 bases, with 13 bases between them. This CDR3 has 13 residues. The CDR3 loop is CASSQDRQPLYTF. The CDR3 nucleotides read TGCGCCAGCAGCCAAGATAGGCAGCCCCTGTACACCTTC.

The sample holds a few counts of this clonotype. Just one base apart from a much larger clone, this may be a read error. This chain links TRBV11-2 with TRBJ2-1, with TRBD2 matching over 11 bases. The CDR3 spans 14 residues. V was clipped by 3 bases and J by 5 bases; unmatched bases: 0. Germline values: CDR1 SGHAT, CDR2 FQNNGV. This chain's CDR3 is CASSFSGRDNEQFF. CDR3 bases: TGTGCCAGCAGCTTTAGCGGGAGGGACAATGAGCAGTTCTTC.

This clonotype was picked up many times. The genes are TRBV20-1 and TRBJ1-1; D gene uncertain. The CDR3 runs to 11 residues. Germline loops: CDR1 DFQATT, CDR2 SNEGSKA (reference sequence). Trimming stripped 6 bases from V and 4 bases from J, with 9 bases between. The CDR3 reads CSAREGTEAFF. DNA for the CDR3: TGCAGTGCCCGAGAAGGCACTGAAGCTTTCTTT.

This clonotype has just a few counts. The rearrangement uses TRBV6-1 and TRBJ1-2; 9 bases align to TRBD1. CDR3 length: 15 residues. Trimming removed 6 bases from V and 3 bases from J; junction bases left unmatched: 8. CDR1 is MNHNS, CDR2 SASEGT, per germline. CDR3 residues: CASSAGTGRYYGYTF. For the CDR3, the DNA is TGTGCCAGCAGCGCCGGGACAGGGAGATACTATGGCTACACCTTC.

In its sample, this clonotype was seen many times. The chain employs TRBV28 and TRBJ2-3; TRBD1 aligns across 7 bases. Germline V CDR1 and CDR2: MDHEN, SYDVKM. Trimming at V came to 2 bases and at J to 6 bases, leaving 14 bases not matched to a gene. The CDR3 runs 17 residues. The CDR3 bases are TGTGCCAGCAGTTTAGACAGGGTAGGAACTAGTTTGGATACGCAGTATTTT. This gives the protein CASSLDRVGTSLDTQYF.

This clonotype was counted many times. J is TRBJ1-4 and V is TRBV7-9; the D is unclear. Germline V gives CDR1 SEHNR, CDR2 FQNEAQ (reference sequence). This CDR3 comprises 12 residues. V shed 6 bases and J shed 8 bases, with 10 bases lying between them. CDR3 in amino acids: CASSVRGEKLFF. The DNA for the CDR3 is TGTGCCAGCAGTGTCCGAGGGGAAAAACTGTTTTTT.

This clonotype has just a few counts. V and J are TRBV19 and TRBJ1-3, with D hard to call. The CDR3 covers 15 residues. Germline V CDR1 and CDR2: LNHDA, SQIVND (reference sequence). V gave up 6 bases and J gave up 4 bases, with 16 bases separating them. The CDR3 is CASSPVWTQGNTIYF. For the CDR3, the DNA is TGTGCCAGTAGCCCGGTATGGACCCAAGGAAACACCATATATTTT.

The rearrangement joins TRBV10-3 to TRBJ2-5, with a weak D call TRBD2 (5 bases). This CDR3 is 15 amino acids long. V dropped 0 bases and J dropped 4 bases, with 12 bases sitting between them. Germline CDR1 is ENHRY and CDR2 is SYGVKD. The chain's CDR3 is CAISESGSGSETQYF. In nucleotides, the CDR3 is TGTGCCATCAGTGAGTCAGGTTCGGGGTCAGAGACCCAGTACTTC.

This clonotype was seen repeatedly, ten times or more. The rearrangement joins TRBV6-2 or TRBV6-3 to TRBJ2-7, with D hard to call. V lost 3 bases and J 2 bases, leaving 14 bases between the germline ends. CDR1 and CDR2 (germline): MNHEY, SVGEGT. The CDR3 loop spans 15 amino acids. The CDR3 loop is CASSYWSAQTYEQYF. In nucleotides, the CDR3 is TGTGCCAGCAGTTATTGGTCAGCTCAAACCTACGAGCAGTACTTC.

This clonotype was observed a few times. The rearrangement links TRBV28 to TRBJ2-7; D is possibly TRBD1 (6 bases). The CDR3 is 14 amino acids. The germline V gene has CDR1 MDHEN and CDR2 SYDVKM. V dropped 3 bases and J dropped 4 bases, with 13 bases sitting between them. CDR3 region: CASSLDSGGYEQYF. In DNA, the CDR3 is TGTGCCAGCAGTTTGGACAGTGGGGGTTACGAGCAGTACTTC.

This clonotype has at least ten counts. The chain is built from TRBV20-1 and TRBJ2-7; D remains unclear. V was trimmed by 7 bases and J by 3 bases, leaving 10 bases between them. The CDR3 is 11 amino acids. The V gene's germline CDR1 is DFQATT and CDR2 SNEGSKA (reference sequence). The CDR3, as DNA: TGCAGTGTGCGAGCGAACTACGAGCAGTACTTC. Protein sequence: CSVRANYEQYF.

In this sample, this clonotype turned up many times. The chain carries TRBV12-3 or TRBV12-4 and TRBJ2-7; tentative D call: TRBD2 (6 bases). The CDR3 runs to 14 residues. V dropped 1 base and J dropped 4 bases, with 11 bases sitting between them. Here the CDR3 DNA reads TGTGCCAGCAGTTTAGTGCCGGGAGCTTACGAGCAGTACTTC. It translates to CASSLVPGAYEQYF.

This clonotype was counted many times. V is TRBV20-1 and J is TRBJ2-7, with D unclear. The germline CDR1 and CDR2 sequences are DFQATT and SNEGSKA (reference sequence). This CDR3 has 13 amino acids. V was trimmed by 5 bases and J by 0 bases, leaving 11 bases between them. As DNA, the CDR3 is TGCAGTGCTGGACCCTCGGCCTCCTACGAGCAGTACTTC. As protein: CSAGPSASYEQYF.